What follows are 30 T cell receptor beta chains derived from one specimen sequenced in a study of blood T cell repertoires in COVID-19. The protocol was immunoSEQ multiplex PCR, while the TCRdb copy is restricted to in-frame clones and leaves out a portion. The sample carries about 60,000 clones, roughly 80% recorded once. Input material: peripheral blood. The origin of the receptors is a man between 70 and 80 years old with active COVID-19.

The CDR3 DNA reads as TGTGCCTGGATCAGGGGGCGATTTCATGACACTGAAGCTTTCTTT. Translated, it gives CAWIRGRFHDTEAFF. This chain joins TRBV30 and TRBJ1-1; 8 nucleotides align to TRBD1. The CDR3 runs 15 residues. J gave up 3 bases and V 4 bases, and 10 bases lay outside the gene matches. Looked up from germline, CDR1 is GTSNPN and CDR2 is SVGIG (reference sequence).

This clone appeared a few times. The chain joins TRBV20-1 to TRBJ2-1; 9 bases map to TRBD2. From germline, CDR1 is DFQATT and CDR2 SNEGSKA (reference sequence). CDR3 length equals 13 residues. The J segment lost 8 bases and the V segment lost 3 bases, leaving 5 bases of the junction unmatched. The CDR3, as DNA: TGCAGTGCTAGTAGCGGGAGCTTGGATGAGCAGTTCTTC. Protein product: CSASSGSLDEQFF.

The V and J genes are TRBV5-6 and TRBJ2-2; tentative D call: TRBD2 (5 bases). The germline V and J ends were trimmed by 0 bases and 4 bases, with 13 bases remaining between them. Per the germline V gene, CDR1 is SGHDT and CDR2 is YYEEEE. CDR3 length: 16 residues. The CDR3 region is CASSLVRALGTGELFF. The CDR3 nucleotides read TGTGCCAGCAGCTTGGTGAGGGCCCTGGGCACCGGGGAGCTGTTTTTT.

The chain carries TRBV5-4 and TRBJ2-7; 16 bases map to TRBD2. V gave up 4 bases and J gave up 6 bases; unmatched junction bases: 7. The CDR3 runs to 16 residues. From germline, CDR1 is SGHNT and CDR2 YYREEE (reference sequence). The CDR3 here is CASSPGTSGRALEQYF. Here the CDR3 DNA reads TGTGCCAGCAGCCCGGGGACTAGCGGGAGGGCCCTCGAGCAGTACTTC.

The chain combines TRBV7-8 with TRBJ2-5; TRBD1 matches 7 bases. Germline V gives CDR1 SGHVS, CDR2 FQNEAQ. The CDR3 extends over 14 amino acids. J lost 5 bases, V lost 2 bases, and 5 bases had no gene match. The CDR3 loop is CASSLRTGGETQYF. The CDR3 DNA reads as TGTGCCAGCAGCTTACGGACAGGTGGGGAGACCCAGTACTTC. Full variable domain (outside the CDR3, taken from reference TRBV7-8 and TRBJ2-5): GAGVSQSPRYKVAKRGQDVALRCDPISGHVSLFWYQQALGQGPEFLTYFQNEAQLDKSGLPSDRFFAERPEGSVSTLKIQRTQQEDSAVYLCASSLRTGGETQYFGPGTRLLVL.

The sample holds a few counts of this clone. The chain recombines TRBV7-8 with TRBJ2-3, with unresolved D. Deletions cut 2 bases from V and 2 bases from J, with 11 bases between. This CDR3 spans 15 amino acids. CDR1 is SGHVS and CDR2 is FQNEAQ in the germline V gene. Written as DNA, the CDR3 is TGTGCCAGCAGCTTAAGAGGATTAGACACAGATACGCAGTATTTT. Translation gives CASSLRGLDTDTQYF. Full variable domain (missing parts from reference TRBV7-8 and TRBJ2-3): GAGVSQSPRYKVAKRGQDVALRCDPISGHVSLFWYQQALGQGPEFLTYFQNEAQLDKSGLPSDRFFAERPEGSVSTLKIQRTQQEDSAVYLCASSLRGLDTDTQYFGPGTRLTVL.

This rearrangement joins TRBV7-3 to TRBJ2-1; D is perhaps TRBD2 (5 bases). V gave up 3 bases and J gave up 2 bases, with 11 bases separating them. CDR1 and CDR2 (germline): SGHTA, FQGTGA. This CDR3 region has 15 residues. The CDR3 here is CASSFDRGAYNEQFF. Written as DNA, the CDR3 is TGTGCCAGCAGCTTTGATCGGGGAGCCTACAATGAGCAGTTCTTC.

CDR3 residues: CASSSLTGNTEAFF. The CDR3 bases are TGTGCCAGCAGTTCGCTAACAGGGAACACTGAAGCTTTCTTT. The chain couples TRBV6-5 to TRBJ1-1, with a possible D match to TRBD1 (5 bases). The V end lost 4 bases, the J end lost 1 base, and 10 bases lay between the germline ends. The CDR3 contains 14 residues. Germline assignment: CDR1 MNHEY and CDR2 SVGAGI.

This chain links TRBV4-1 with TRBJ2-1; D is ambiguous. CDR1 is MGHRA, CDR2 YSYEKL, per germline. Deletions cut 0 bases from V and 12 bases from J, with 9 bases between. This CDR3 is 12 amino acids long. The CDR3 bases are TGCGCCAGCAGCCAAGACAGCGTGCTGCAGTTCTTC. Encoded protein: CASSQDSVLQFF.

This clone was detected only once. This chain connects TRBV15 to TRBJ2-7; D gene ambiguous. Looked up from germline, CDR1 is LNHNV and CDR2 is YYDKDF (reference sequence). This CDR3 has 16 amino acids. The ends were cut back, 0 bases at V and 2 bases at J, with 14 bases in the middle. CDR3 nucleotides: TGTGCCACCAGCAGAGATGAGAGCTCTCCCCCCTACGAGCAGTACTTC. This sequence encodes CATSRDESSPPYEQYF.

This sequence joins TRBV27 and TRBJ2-7; 9 bases match TRBD1. The V and J ends lost 6 bases and 2 bases, in that order; junction bases with no gene match: 8. The CDR3 extends over 15 amino acids. The germline V gene encodes CDR1 MNHEY and CDR2 SMNVEV (reference sequence). CDR3 sequence reads: CASSSPGQGAYEQYF. In DNA form, the CDR3 reads TGTGCCAGCAGCTCCCCGGGACAGGGTGCCTACGAGCAGTACTTC.

The chain uses TRBV19 and TRBJ1-2, with D perhaps matching TRBD1 (6 bases). The V gene's germline CDR1 is LNHDA and CDR2 SQIVND (reference sequence). The V gene lost 4 bases and the J gene lost 0 bases, with 18 bases spanning the gap. This CDR3 comprises 17 residues. CDR3 sequence reads: CASSRGGHLNPNYGYTF. As DNA, the CDR3 is TGTGCCAGTAGTAGAGGGGGACACCTTAACCCTAACTATGGCTACACCTTC.

The chain has TRBV29-1 and TRBJ2-5; no reliable D call. V was cut by 0 bases and J by 0 bases, with 5 bases left in between. This CDR3 spans 13 amino acids. The germline V gene has CDR1 SQVTM and CDR2 ANQGSEA. The CDR3 DNA reads TGCAGCGTTGAAGAGGCCCACCAAGAGACCCAGTACTTC. As protein: CSVEEAHQETQYF.

In its sample, this clone was seen once. The V call is TRBV29-1, the J call TRBJ1-4; D gene ambiguous. Looked up from germline, CDR1 is SQVTM and CDR2 is ANQGSEA. Trimming removed 7 bases from V and 5 bases from J, with 14 bases in between. The CDR3 is 13 residues long. CDR3 coding DNA: TGCAGCGCAACAGACGGCTACAATGAAAAACTGTTTTTT. Residues: CSATDGYNEKLFF.

This clone was recorded once. The gene calls are TRBV27 and TRBJ2-3; 13 nucleotides match TRBD2. V lost 7 bases, J lost 7 bases, and 8 bases stayed unmatched. The CDR3 spans 15 residues. Germline-derived CDR1 and CDR2 are MNHEY and SMNVEV (reference sequence). DNA for the CDR3: TGTGCCAGCACCTTCACTAGCGGGAGGGGGAATACGCAGTATTTT. Amino acid sequence: CASTFTSGRGNTQYF.

The genes are TRBV6-5 and TRBJ2-3; 7 bases are a match to TRBD1. After removal of 6 bases from V and 6 bases from J, the junction contained 6 bases not matched to a gene. The CDR3 length is 13 residues. CDR1 and CDR2 from the germline V gene are MNHEY and SVGAGI. CDR3 DNA sequence: TGTGCCAGCAGCCTATTCAGGGGGGATACGCAGTATTTT. It specifies CASSLFRGDTQYF.

The count of this clone is one. V is TRBV6-5 and J is TRBJ1-6; D perhaps matches TRBD1 (5 bases). Trimming cost V 4 bases and J 7 bases, with 14 bases left between them. This CDR3 is 15 amino acids long. Per the germline V gene, CDR1 is MNHEY and CDR2 is SVGAGI. The DNA for the CDR3 is TGTGCCAGCAGTTTACGGACACGGCCCAATTCACCCCTCCACTTT. Protein: CASSLRTRPNSPLHF.

This chain connects TRBV18 to TRBJ2-2; D gene uncertain. Trimming removed 2 bases from V and 0 bases from J, with 10 bases in between. The CDR3 is 16 residues long. Germline V gives CDR1 KGHSH, CDR2 LQKENI. This CDR3 reads CASSPVQLSNTGELFF. The CDR3 nucleotides are TGTGCCAGCTCACCAGTACAGCTATCGAACACCGGGGAGCTGTTTTTT.

The chain recombines TRBV12-3 or TRBV12-4 with TRBJ2-5; the match to TRBD1 covers 9 bases. The CDR3 has 13 amino acids. V dropped 6 bases and J dropped 5; count of bases not matched to a gene: 4. The DNA of the CDR3 is TGTGCCAGCAGCCACAGGGGGCAGGAGACCCAGTACTTC. This gives the protein CASSHRGQETQYF.

The V call is TRBV29-1, the J call TRBJ2-3, with 13 positions matching TRBD2. J gave up 0 bases and V 5 bases, and 8 bases lay outside the gene matches. Germline V CDR1 and CDR2: SQVTM, ANQGSEA. This CDR3 is 17 amino acids long. In nucleotides, the CDR3 is TGCAGCGTTCCAACTAGCGGGAGGGTCTCTAGCACAGATACGCAGTATTTT. Encoded protein: CSVPTSGRVSSTDTQYF.

The chain links TRBV7-2 to TRBJ2-7; D remains unclear. This CDR3 comprises 13 residues. CDR1 and CDR2 from the germline V gene are SGHTA and FQGNSA. V was cut by 3 bases and J by 3 bases, with 9 bases left in between. The CDR3 sequence: CASSFSSSYEQYF. CDR3 nucleotides: TGTGCCAGCAGCTTTAGCTCCAGCTACGAGCAGTACTTC.

J is TRBJ2-7 and V is TRBV3-1 (or the pseudogene TRBV3-2); D unresolved. CDR1 LGHDT and CDR2 YNNKEL come from the germline V gene (reference sequence). The CDR3 contains 16 residues. Trimming cost V 3 bases and J 0 bases, with 15 bases left between them. The CDR3 DNA reads TGTGCCAGCAGCCAGGTTTCTACGCGGAACTCCTACGAGCAGTACTTC. This sequence encodes CASSQVSTRNSYEQYF.

This chain uses TRBV6-6 with TRBJ1-4; D is unresolved. Germline values: CDR1 MNHNY, CDR2 SVGAGI (reference sequence). The CDR3 is 15 residues long. V lost 6 bases, J lost 5 bases, and 16 bases lay in between. The CDR3 is CASRPRTGKNEKLFF. DNA of the CDR3: TGTGCCAGCAGACCACGGACGGGAAAAAATGAAAAACTGTTTTTT.

The rearrangement links TRBV4-3 to TRBJ2-7; weak D call: TRBD1 (5 bases). The V gene's germline CDR1 is LGHNA and CDR2 YSLEER. This CDR3 comprises 15 residues. Trimming took 0 bases from V and 2 from J, leaving 11 bases between them. CDR3 protein: CASSQDLQGTYEQYF. The CDR3 DNA is TGCGCCAGCAGCCAAGATCTTCAGGGTACCTACGAGCAGTACTTC.

The chain employs TRBV30 and TRBJ1-3; D gene uncertain. V dropped 2 bases and J dropped 0 bases, with 14 bases sitting between them. The CDR3 is 16 amino acids. Germline CDR1 reads GTSNPN; CDR2 reads SVGIG (reference sequence). The CDR3 sequence is CAWSLPPQISGNTIYF. The CDR3, as DNA: TGTGCCTGGAGTCTCCCCCCCCAGATCTCTGGAAACACCATATATTTT.

This clone came up a few times. The chain links TRBV27 to TRBJ2-5; D is unclear. This CDR3 comprises 15 residues. Trimming took off 5 bases at V and 5 bases at J, with 18 bases between the two ends. Germline V gene sequence: CDR1 MNHEY, CDR2 SMNVEV (reference sequence). The CDR3 region has the DNA TGTGCCAGCAGTCTCTACCCTTACCCCGGGGAGACCCAGTACTTC. Protein sequence: CASSLYPYPGETQYF.

This clone showed up just once. This chain links TRBV9 with TRBJ2-1; perhaps TRBD2 as D (6 bases). Trimming took 3 bases from V and 10 from J, leaving 17 bases between them. The germline V gene has CDR1 SGDLS and CDR2 YYNGEE. The CDR3 loop spans 14 amino acids. This chain's CDR3 is CASSAWDLMREQFF. CDR3 nucleotide sequence: TGTGCCAGCAGCGCCTGGGACTTAATGAGGGAGCAGTTCTTC.

The chain combines TRBV6-1 with TRBJ1-5; tentative D call: TRBD1 (5 bases). V gave up 1 base and J gave up 7 bases, with 14 bases separating them. The CDR3 has 15 amino acids. The germline CDR1 and CDR2 sequences are MNHNS and SASEGT. CDR3 bases: TGTGCCAGCAGTGAAGTTCAGGGTAGGGGACAGCCCCAGCATTTT. Its translation is CASSEVQGRGQPQHF.

In regard to this clone: Other DNA sequences in the sample encode the same CDR3. The rearrangement joins TRBV18 to TRBJ2-5; the D is unclear. V was shortened by 3 bases and J by 0 bases, with 5 bases between the two germline ends. This CDR3 region has 13 residues. The germline V gene has CDR1 KGHSH and CDR2 LQKENI. The DNA of the CDR3 is TGTGCCAGCTCACCCTCGTACCAAGAGACCCAGTACTTC. Translated: CASSPSYQETQYF.

The V call is TRBV5-8, the J call TRBJ1-1; 7 nucleotides line up with TRBD1. The trim removed 6 bases at V and 2 bases at J, leaving 7 bases unmatched. This CDR3 region has 14 residues. The germline V gene encodes CDR1 SGHTS and CDR2 YDEGEE. CDR3 in amino acids: CASNKGQPNTEAFF. The CDR3 DNA reads TGTGCCAGCAACAAGGGACAGCCCAACACTGAAGCTTTCTTT.